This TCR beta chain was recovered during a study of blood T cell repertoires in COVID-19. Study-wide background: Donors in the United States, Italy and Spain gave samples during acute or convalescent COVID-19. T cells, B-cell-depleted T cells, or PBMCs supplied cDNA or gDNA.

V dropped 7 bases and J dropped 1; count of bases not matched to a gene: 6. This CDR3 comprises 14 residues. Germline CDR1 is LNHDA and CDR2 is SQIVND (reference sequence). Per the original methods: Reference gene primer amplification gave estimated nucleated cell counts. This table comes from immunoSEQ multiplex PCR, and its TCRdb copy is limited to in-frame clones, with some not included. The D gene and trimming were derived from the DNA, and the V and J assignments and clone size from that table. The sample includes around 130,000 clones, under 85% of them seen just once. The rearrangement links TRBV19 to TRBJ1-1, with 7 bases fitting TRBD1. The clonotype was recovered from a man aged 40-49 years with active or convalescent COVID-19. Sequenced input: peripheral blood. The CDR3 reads CASTWGQTNTEAFF. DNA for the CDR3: TGTGCCAGTACCTGGGGACAGACGAACACTGAAGCTTTCTTT.